Below are 9 T cell receptor beta chains sequenced from a single sample in a study of T cell responses to AZD1222 COVID-19 vaccine. Clones were read by immunoSEQ multiplex PCR, and TCRdb kept only the in-frame ones, dropping some. Among about 130,000 clones listed, approximately 95% were seen once. This material consisted of peripheral blood, taken 28 days after the second AZD1222 dose. The receptors originated from an adult who received the AZD1222 COVID-19 vaccine.

CDR3 in DNA: TGCGCCAGCAGCCAAGGTGCGGGAAACACTGAAGCTTTCTTT. Translating it yields CASSQGAGNTEAFF. The chain recombines TRBV4-1 with TRBJ1-1; no clear D. The CDR3 is 14 amino acids. V lost 1 base to trimming and J lost 2 bases, with 8 bases between them. Germline CDR1 MGHRA, CDR2 YSYEKL.

The chain is built from TRBV2 and TRBJ1-2; TRBD1 might be the D (5 bases). Germline V gene lookup returns CDR1 SNHLY and CDR2 FYNNEI. The V gene lost 3 bases and the J gene lost 8 bases, with 22 bases spanning the gap. This CDR3 spans 16 amino acids. CDR3 loop: CASSDSRYFGTRGYTF. Here the CDR3 DNA reads TGTGCCAGCAGTGATTCCCGTTATTTCGGGACTCGGGGCTACACCTTC.

Only one count was recorded for this clone. V is TRBV13 and J is TRBJ2-7, with TRBD1 identical over 9 bases. With V trimmed by 8 bases and J by 6 bases, 8 bases remained unmatched. Germline V gene sequence: CDR1 PRHDT, CDR2 FYEKMQ (reference sequence). The CDR3 has 13 amino acids. The CDR3 nucleotides are TGTGCCAGCGCACCGGGGACAGGGACCGAGCAGTACTTC. Translating gives CASAPGTGTEQYF.

This chain uses TRBV12-3 or TRBV12-4 with TRBJ2-7; no definite D call. The V end was cut by 6 bases, the J end by 3 bases, with 12 bases between. CDR3 length: 13 residues. The CDR3 here is CASSRKKDYEQYF. The CDR3 nucleotides are TGTGCCAGCAGCCGAAAAAAGGACTACGAGCAGTACTTC.

V and J are TRBV11-3 and TRBJ1-1; no reliable D call. From germline, CDR1 is SGHNT and CDR2 YENEEA. V dropped 0 bases and J dropped 0 bases, with 5 bases sitting between them. This CDR3 has 14 amino acids. CDR3 protein: CASSLDGLNTEAFF. The CDR3 coding sequence is TGTGCCAGCAGCTTAGACGGATTGAACACTGAAGCTTTCTTT. Full variable domain (missing parts from reference TRBV11-3 and TRBJ1-1): EAGVVQSPRYKIIEKKQPVAFWCNPISGHNTLYWYLQNLGQGPELLIRYENEEAVDDSQLPKDRFSAERLKGVDSTLKIQPAELGDSAVYLCASSLDGLNTEAFFGQGTRLTVV.

V gene TRBV19 combines with J gene TRBJ1-1; D not resolved. Germline V CDR1 and CDR2: LNHDA, SQIVND (reference sequence). The CDR3 runs 16 residues. Deletions cut 5 bases from V and 0 bases from J, with 16 bases between. The CDR3 bases are TGTGCCAGTAGTCTTGGTCTCCGCGACATGAACACTGAAGCTTTCTTT. Translation: CASSLGLRDMNTEAFF. The complete variable domain, with remaining parts taken from reference TRBV19 and TRBJ1-1, reads DGGITQSPKYLFRKEGQNVTLSCEQNLNHDAMYWYRQDPGQGLRLIYYSQIVNDFQKGDIAEGYSVSREKKESFPLTVTSAQKNPTAFYLCASSLGLRDMNTEAFFGQGTRLTVV.

This clone appeared a single time. This chain connects TRBV29-1 to TRBJ2-5, with 15 bases aligning to TRBD2. The CDR3 has 14 amino acids. Germline trimming cut 6 bases from V and 5 bases from J; bases unmatched to any gene: 4. The germline V gene has CDR1 SQVTM and CDR2 ANQGSEA. This chain's CDR3 is CSVGLAGGGETQYF. The CDR3 region has the DNA TGCAGCGTGGGACTAGCGGGGGGCGGGGAGACCCAGTACTTC.

The chain employs TRBV19 and TRBJ1-1; maybe TRBD1 (5 bases). CDR3 length: 16 amino acids. Germline loops: CDR1 LNHDA, CDR2 SQIVND (reference sequence). V was trimmed by 6 bases and J by 5 bases, leaving 22 bases between them. The CDR3 is CASRNPLRGIGTEAFF. For the CDR3, the DNA is TGTGCCAGTAGGAACCCTCTTCGGGGGATTGGGACTGAAGCTTTCTTT.

The gene calls are TRBV27 and TRBJ2-7, with 7 bases lining up with TRBD1. With V trimmed by 3 bases and J by 6 bases, 8 bases remained unmatched. The germline V gene encodes CDR1 MNHEY and CDR2 SMNVEV (reference sequence). The CDR3 contains 14 residues. The CDR3 region is CASSFLDRPFEQYF. The DNA of the CDR3 is TGTGCCAGCAGTTTTCTGGACAGGCCTTTCGAGCAGTACTTC.